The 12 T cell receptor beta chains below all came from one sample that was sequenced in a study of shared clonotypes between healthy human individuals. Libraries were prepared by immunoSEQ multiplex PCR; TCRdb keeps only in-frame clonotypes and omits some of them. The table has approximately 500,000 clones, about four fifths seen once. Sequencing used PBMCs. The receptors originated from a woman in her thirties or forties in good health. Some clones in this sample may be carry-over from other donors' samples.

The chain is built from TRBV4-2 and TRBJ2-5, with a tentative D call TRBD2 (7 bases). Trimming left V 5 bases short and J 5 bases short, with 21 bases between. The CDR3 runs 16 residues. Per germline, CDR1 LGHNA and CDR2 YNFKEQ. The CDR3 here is CASSSTGGLAWETQYF. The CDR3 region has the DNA TGTGCCAGCAGCTCGACCGGGGGGCTAGCCTGGGAGACCCAGTACTTC.

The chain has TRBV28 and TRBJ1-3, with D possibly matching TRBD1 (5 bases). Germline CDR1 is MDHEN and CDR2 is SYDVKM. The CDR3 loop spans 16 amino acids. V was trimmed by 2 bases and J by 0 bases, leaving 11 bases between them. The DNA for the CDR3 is TGTGCCAGCAGTTTACCCCAGGGCTACTCTGGAAACACCATATATTTT. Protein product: CASSLPQGYSGNTIYF.

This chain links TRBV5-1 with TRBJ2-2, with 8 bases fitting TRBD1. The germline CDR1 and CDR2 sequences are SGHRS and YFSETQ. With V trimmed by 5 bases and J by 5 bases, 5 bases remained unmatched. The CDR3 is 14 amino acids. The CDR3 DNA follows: TGCGCCAGCAGAGGACAGGGCGGGACCGGGGAGCTGTTTTTT. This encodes CASRGQGGTGELFF.

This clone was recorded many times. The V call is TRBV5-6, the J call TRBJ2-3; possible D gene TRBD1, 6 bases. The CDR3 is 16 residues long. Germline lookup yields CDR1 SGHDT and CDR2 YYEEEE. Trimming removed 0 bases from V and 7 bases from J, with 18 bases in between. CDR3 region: CASSLGTVRLSNTQYF. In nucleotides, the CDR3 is TGTGCCAGCAGCTTGGGGACAGTGAGACTTAGCAATACGCAGTATTTT.

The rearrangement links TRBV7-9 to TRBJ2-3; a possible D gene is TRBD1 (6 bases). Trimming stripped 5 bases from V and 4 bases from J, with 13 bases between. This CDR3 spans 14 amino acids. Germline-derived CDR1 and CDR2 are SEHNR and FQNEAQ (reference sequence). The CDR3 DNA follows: TGTGCCAGCAGCCAAGGGGGTAATCCAGATACGCAGTATTTT. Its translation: CASSQGGNPDTQYF.

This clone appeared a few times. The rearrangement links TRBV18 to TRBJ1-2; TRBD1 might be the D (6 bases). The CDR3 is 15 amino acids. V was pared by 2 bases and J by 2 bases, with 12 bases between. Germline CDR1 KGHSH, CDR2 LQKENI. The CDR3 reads CASSPAGDNNYGYTF. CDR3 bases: TGTGCCAGCTCACCAGCAGGGGATAACAACTATGGCTACACCTTC.

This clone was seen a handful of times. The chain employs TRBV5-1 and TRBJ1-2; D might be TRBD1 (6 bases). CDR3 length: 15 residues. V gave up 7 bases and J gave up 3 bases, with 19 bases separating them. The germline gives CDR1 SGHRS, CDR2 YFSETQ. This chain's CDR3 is CASAPTGRQYYGYTF. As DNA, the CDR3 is TGCGCCAGCGCCCCAACAGGGAGACAGTACTATGGCTACACCTTC.

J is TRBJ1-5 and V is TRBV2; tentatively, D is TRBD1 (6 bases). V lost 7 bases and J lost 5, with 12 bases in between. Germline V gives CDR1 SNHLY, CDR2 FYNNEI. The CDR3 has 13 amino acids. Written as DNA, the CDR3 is TGTGCCAGCACCCTCTCAGGGGATCAGCCCCAGCATTTT. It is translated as CASTLSGDQPQHF.

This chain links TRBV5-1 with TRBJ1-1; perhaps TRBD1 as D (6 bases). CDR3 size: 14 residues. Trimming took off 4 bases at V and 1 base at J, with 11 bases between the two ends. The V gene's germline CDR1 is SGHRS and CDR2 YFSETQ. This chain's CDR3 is CASSLGTRNTEAFF. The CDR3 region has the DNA TGCGCCAGCAGCCTCGGGACAAGGAACACTGAAGCTTTCTTT.

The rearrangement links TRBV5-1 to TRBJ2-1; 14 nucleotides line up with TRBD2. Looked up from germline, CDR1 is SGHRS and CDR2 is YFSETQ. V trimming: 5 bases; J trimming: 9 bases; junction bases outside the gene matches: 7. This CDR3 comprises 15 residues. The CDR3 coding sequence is TGCGCCAGCAGGACCGGGACTAGCGGGAGCGGTGAGCAGTTCTTC. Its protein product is CASRTGTSGSGEQFF.

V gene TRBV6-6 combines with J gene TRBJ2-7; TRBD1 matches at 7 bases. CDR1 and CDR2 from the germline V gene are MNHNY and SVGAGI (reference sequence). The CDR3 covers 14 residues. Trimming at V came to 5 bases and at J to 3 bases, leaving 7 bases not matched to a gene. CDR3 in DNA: TGTGCCAGCAGTCGACGACAGGGTAACTACGAGCAGTACTTC. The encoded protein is CASSRRQGNYEQYF.

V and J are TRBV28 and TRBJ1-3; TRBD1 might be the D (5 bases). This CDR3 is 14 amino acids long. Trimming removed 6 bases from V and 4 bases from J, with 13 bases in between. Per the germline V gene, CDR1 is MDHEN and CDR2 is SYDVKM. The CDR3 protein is CASRIAGSGNTIYF. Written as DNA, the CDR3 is TGTGCCAGCAGAATCGCAGGGTCAGGAAACACCATATATTTT.